This T cell receptor (beta chain) was observed in a study of blood T cell repertoires in COVID-19. About the research overall: COVID-19 samples from acute and convalescent phases originated in the United States, Italy and Spain. In each case, the material was cDNA or gDNA derived from T cells, B-cell-depleted T cells, or PBMCs.

Original analysis: Amplifying reference gene primers gave estimates of nucleated cell counts. Only in-frame clones appear in the TCRdb table, and some are missing; sequencing was by immunoSEQ multiplex PCR. The DNA gave D and trimming, while V, J and clone size come from that table. Among around 180,000 clones listed, approximately 90% were seen once. Germline V CDR1 and CDR2: SEHNR, FQNEAQ (reference sequence). This CDR3 is built from 15 residues. Trimming stripped 1 base from V and 7 bases from J, with 13 bases between. This TCR was recovered from a woman aged 25 to 39 with acute or convalescent COVID-19. Sequencing was done on a sample of peripheral blood. The chain joins TRBV7-9 to TRBJ1-4; TRBD1 might be the D (5 bases). CDR3 sequence: CASSLDSGKGEKLFF. In DNA, the CDR3 is TGTGCCAGCAGCTTAGATTCAGGGAAGGGTGAAAAACTGTTTTTT.